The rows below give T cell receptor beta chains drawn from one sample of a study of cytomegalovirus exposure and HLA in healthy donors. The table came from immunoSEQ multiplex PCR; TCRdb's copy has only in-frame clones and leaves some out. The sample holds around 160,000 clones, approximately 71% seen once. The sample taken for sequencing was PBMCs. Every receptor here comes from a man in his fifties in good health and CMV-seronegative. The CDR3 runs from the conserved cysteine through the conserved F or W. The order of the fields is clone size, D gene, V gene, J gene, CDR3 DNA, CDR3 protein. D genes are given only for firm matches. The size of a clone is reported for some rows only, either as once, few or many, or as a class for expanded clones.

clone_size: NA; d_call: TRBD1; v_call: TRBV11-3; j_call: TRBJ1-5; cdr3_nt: TGTGCCAGCAGCCCCGAGGGGGGACAGGGACAGCCCCAGCATTTT; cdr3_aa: CASSPEGGQGQPQHF
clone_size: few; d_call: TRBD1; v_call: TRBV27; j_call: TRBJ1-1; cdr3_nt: TGTGCCAGCAGTTTTGTAGGGGGCAACACTGAAGCTTTCTTT; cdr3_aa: CASSFVGGNTEAFF
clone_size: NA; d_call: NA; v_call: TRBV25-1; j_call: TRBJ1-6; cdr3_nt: TGTGCCAGCAGTGTACCAGGGGCGCGGGATTCACCCCTCCACTTT; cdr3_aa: CASSVPGARDSPLHF
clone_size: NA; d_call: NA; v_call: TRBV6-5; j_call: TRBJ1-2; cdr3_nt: TGTGCCAGCAGTTACTTCCGGGATCCCCTCGATAGCGGCTACACCTTC; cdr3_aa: CASSYFRDPLDSGYTF
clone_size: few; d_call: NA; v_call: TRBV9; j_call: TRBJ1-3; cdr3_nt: TGTGCCAGCAGCGTAGACACCTCTGGAAACACCATATATTTT; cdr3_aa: CASSVDTSGNTIYF
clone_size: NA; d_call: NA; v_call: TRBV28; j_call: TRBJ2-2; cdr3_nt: TGTGCCAGCAGCCTGGGGCCGAACACCGGGGAGCTGTTTTTT; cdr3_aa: CASSLGPNTGELFF
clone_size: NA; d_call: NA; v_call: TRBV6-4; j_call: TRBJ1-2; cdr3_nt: TGTGCCAGCAGTGAAGAGGGAGTCAATGGCTACACCTTC; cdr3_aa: CASSEEGVNGYTF
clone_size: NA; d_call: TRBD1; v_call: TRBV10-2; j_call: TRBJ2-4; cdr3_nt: TGCGCCAGCAGTGAGGGGACAGGCCAGGGGGCCAAAAACATTCAGTACTTC; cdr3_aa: CASSEGTGQGAKNIQYF
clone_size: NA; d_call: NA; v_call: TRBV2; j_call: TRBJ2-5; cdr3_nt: TGTGCCAGCAGTGAAGTTCAACTCCAAGAGACCCAGTACTTC; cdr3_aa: CASSEVQLQETQYF
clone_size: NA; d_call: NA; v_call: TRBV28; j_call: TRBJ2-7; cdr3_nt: TGTGCCAGCAGTTTATGGGGGGGTTTTAGTTACGAGCAGTACTTC; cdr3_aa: CASSLWGGFSYEQYF
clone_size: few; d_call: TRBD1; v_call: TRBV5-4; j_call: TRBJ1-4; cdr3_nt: TGTGCCAGCAGCTCACCGGGACAGGATAATGAAAAACTGTTTTTT; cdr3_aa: CASSSPGQDNEKLFF
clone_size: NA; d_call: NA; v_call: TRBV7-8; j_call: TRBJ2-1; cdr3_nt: TGTGCCAGCAGCTTATTTCAGCGGGTCCCCTACAATGAGCAGTTCTTC; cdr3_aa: CASSLFQRVPYNEQFF
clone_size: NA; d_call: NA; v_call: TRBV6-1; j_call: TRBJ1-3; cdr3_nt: TGTGCCAGCAGTGAAGTAGGAGGGGAGCCCTTGAGGGGAAACACCATATATTTT; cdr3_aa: CASSEVGGEPLRGNTIYF
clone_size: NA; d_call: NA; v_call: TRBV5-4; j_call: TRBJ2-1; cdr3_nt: TGTGCCAGCAGCACCAGCGGGTCTCTTTACAATGAGCAGTTCTTC; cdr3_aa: CASSTSGSLYNEQFF
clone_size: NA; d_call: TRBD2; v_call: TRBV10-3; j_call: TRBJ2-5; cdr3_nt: TGTGCCATCAGTGAGAGGTGGTCCTCTGGACTAGCGGGGGGAGAGACCCAGTACTTC; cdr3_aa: CAISERWSSGLAGGETQYF
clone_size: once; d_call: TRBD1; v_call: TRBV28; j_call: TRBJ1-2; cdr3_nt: TGTGCCAGCCAGGGGGTGTTAAGTGGCTACACCTTC; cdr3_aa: CASQGVLSGYTF
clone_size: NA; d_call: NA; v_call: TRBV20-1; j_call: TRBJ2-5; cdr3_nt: TGCAGTTCTTCGACAGGCCGACTCCAGTACTTC; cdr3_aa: CSSSTGRLQYF
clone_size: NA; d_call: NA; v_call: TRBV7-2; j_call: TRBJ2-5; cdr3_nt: TGTGCCAGCAGCTCCGGGATTGCCCCCCAAGAGACCCAGTACTTC; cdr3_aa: CASSSGIAPQETQYF
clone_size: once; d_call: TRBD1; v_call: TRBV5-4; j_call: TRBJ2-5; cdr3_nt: TGTGCCAGCAGCTTGGATCCGGGACAGGGGGAGACCCAGTACTTC; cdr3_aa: CASSLDPGQGETQYF
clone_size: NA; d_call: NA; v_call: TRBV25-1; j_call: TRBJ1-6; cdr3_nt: TGTGCCAGCAGTCTGACAGGCTTGAGTTCACCCCTCCACTTT; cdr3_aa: CASSLTGLSSPLHF
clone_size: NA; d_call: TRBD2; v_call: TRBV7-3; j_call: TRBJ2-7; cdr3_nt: TGTGCCAGCAGCCCAGGGACTAGCGGGGGAGCTAACGAGCAGTACTTC; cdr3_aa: CASSPGTSGGANEQYF
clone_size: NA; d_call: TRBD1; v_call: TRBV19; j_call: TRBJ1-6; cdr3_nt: TGTGCCAGTATCCGGACAGGGGGCCAGTATAATTCACCCCTCCACTTT; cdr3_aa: CASIRTGGQYNSPLHF
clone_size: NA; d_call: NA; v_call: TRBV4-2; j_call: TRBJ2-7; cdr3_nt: TGTGCCAGCAGCCCCCCACGAGGGAGCTACGAGCAGTACTTC; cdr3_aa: CASSPPRGSYEQYF
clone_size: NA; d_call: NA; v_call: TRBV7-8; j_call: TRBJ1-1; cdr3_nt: TGTGCCAGCAGCCCCCTCAGGGCTGAAGCTTTCTTT; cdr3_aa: CASSPLRAEAFF
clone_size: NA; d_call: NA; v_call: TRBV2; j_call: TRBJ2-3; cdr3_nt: TGTGCCAGCAAGGGTAGCGCAAGTACGCAGTATTTT; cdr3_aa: CASKGSASTQYF
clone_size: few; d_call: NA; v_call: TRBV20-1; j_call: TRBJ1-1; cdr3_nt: TGCAGCGGCGGCACTGAAGCTTTCTTT; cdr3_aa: CSGGTEAFF
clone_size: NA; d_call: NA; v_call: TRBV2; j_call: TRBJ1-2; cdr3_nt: TGTGCCAGCAGAACCGAGTGGAGCGGGGGGGGCTACACCTTC; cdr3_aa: CASRTEWSGGGYTF
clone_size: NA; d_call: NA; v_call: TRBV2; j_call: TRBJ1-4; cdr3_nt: TGTGCCAGCATGAGAGTTGCAACTAATGAAAAACTGTTTTTT; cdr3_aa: CASMRVATNEKLFF